This T cell receptor beta chain was retrieved from a study of vaccination and CD4 T cells after COVID-19. Study-wide context: Post-vaccine specimens were obtained a median approximately 70 days after dose two (range 14 to 241).

This sample's treatment: roughly 10-day PBMC culture with coronavirus spike peptide pools or control peptides (ViraFEST assay). About this clonotype itself: As yet, its antigen is unknown.

Germline V gives CDR1 LNHDA, CDR2 SQIVND (reference sequence). V dropped 5 bases and J dropped 7; count of bases not matched to a gene: 7. The CDR3 totals 14 residues. CD4+ T cells that had been cultured provided DNA sequenced with the Oncomine TCR Beta short-read assay. Once CD4+ T cells had been cultured, genomic DNA was extracted from them. From the PCR reads, TCRdb called clonotypes with MiXCR, one entry per CDR3 protein. The repertoire holds 7,500 to 10,000 distinct CDR3 sequences, with about 25% as singletons. V and J are TRBV19 and TRBJ2-7, with 11 bases aligning to TRBD1. Material: CD4+ T cells from blood, cultured in vitro, obtained after SARS-CoV-2 vaccination. The receptor was derived from a human donor who had recovered from COVID-19. CDR3 amino acids: CASSGDRGMREQYF. In nucleotides, the CDR3 is TGTGCCAGTAGTGGGGACAGGGGGATGCGTGAGCAGTACTTC.